The 4 T cell receptor beta chains below come from one sample, sequenced in a study of early T cells in non-severe SARS-CoV-2 infection. One entry per CDR3 protein, called by TCRdb with MiXCR from the 5' RACE reads. The data hold over 55,000 distinct CDR3 sequences, with around 13% observed a single time. Sequenced material: whole blood. The receptors stem from an adult who was a healthcare worker with PCR-confirmed SARS-CoV-2 infection or an uninfected control (not recorded which).

This clonotype was counted only a few times. This chain uses TRBV6-5 with TRBJ1-4; D unclear. V lost 4 bases and J 10 bases, leaving 31 bases between the germline ends. CDR3 length: 19 residues. The germline CDR1 and CDR2 sequences are MNHEY and SVGAGI. In DNA form, the CDR3 reads TGTGCCAGCAGTTCCCCTAGCCAACCGACCTCGGCCTCAGGCGGAAAACTGTTTTTT. Translating it yields CASSSPSQPTSASGGKLFF.

This clonotype was observed once. This rearrangement joins TRBV27 to TRBJ2-2; D is uncertain. Between the trimmed V and J ends, which lost 3 bases and 6 bases, there was a span of 5 bases. There are 12 residues in the CDR3. From germline, CDR1 is MNHEY and CDR2 SMNVEV (reference sequence). CDR3 protein: CASSFGPGELFF. In DNA form, the CDR3 reads TGTGCCAGCAGTTTTGGGCCCGGGGAGCTGTTTTTT.

In this sample, this clonotype turned up many times. V and J are TRBV12-3 or TRBV12-4 and TRBJ2-6, with 8 positions matching TRBD2. The CDR3 is 16 residues long. Trimming cost V 7 bases and J 3 bases; bases outside gene matches: 8. CDR3 coding DNA: TGTGCCAGCACCCGGCGGGGGGCTGGTGGGGCCAACGTCCTGACTTTC. Translating it yields CASTRRGAGGANVLTF.

There are many counts of this clonotype. This chain connects TRBV12-3 or TRBV12-4 to TRBJ2-2; D gene ambiguous. CDR3 length: 16 amino acids. The V and J ends lost 2 bases and 2 bases respectively, with 12 bases between them. CDR3 bases: TGTGCCAGCAGTTTAAATCAAAACGGCAACACCGGGGAGCTGTTTTTT. Translating it yields CASSLNQNGNTGELFF.